Below are 22 T cell receptor beta chains sequenced from a single sample in a study of blood T cells in healthy people across ages. Combining a sample-barcoded 5' primer with a J-beta primer mix, a second PCR ran for roughly 6 to 12 cycles. Each CDR3 protein gets one entry after TCRdb re-called the 5' RACE reads with MiXCR. There are about 900,000 distinct CDR3 sequences in the sample; about 44% occur only once, and around 15% lies in the top ten. Sequencing was performed on blood. The receptors stem from a man in his thirties or forties in good health.

This clonotype was detected only a few times. The chain links TRBV10-3 to TRBJ2-1; perhaps TRBD2 as D (5 bases). The CDR3 sequence is 15 residues long. Germline V gene data show CDR1 as ENHRY and CDR2 as SYGVKD. The V and J ends lost 4 bases and 8 bases respectively, with 18 bases between them. The CDR3 protein is CAISAEEGASYEQFF. CDR3 DNA sequence: TGTGCCATCAGTGCGGAAGAGGGCGCCTCATATGAGCAGTTCTTC.

This chain links TRBV7-9 with TRBJ2-7; TRBD2 is a possible D gene (6 bases). The CDR3 is 17 residues long. Trimming took off 3 bases at V and 3 bases at J, with 21 bases between the two ends. Germline V gene sequence: CDR1 SEHNR, CDR2 FQNEAQ (reference sequence). Here the CDR3 DNA reads TGTGCCAGCAGCTTCTCGGAGAGAATGGAGGGGCTCTACGAGCAGTACTTC. Amino acid sequence: CASSFSERMEGLYEQYF.

The chain is built from TRBV10-3 and TRBJ2-3; perhaps TRBD1 as D (5 bases). The CDR3 runs to 16 residues. Trimming shortened V by 2 bases and J by 2 bases, and 14 bases separated the two germline ends. The germline V gene has CDR1 ENHRY and CDR2 SYGVKD. The CDR3 loop is CAISEGAVGYTDTQYF. The CDR3 coding sequence is TGTGCCATCAGTGAGGGGGCTGTTGGCTACACAGATACGCAGTATTTT.

To note about this clonotype: An end of the junction differs from the germline gene, which may be a read error. The chain employs TRBV3-1 and TRBJ1-4; D possibly corresponds to TRBD1 (5 bases). The length of the CDR3 is 14 residues. CDR1 and CDR2 (germline): LGHDT, YNNKEL (reference sequence). CDR3 region: CASSPGPTKEKLFF. DNA for the CDR3: TGTGCCAGCAGCCCGGGACCAACTAAGGAAAAACTGTTTTTT.

This sequence joins TRBV12-3 or TRBV12-4 and TRBJ2-3; no clear D. The CDR3 is 12 residues long. The V end lost 7 bases, the J end lost 6 bases, and 11 bases lay between the germline ends. CDR3 protein: CASTPRPDTQYF. In DNA form, the CDR3 reads TGTGCCAGCACCCCCCGCCCGGATACGCAGTATTTT.

CDR3 bases: TGTGCCAGCAGCCCCCGTGCGCTAGCGGGGGAGGGGGATACGCAGTATTTT. As protein: CASSPRALAGEGDTQYF. The J gene is TRBJ2-3, the V gene TRBV4-2; 10 bases agree with TRBD2. The CDR3 is 17 residues long. The junction had 13 bases not matched to a gene; V was cut back by 4 bases and J by 6 bases. The germline CDR1 and CDR2 sequences are LGHNA and YNFKEQ.

The CDR3 DNA follows: TGTGCCAGCAGACATAAAAGCCGGGTACGCCTCACAGATACGCAGTATTTT. Translated, it gives CASRHKSRVRLTDTQYF. The chain carries TRBV7-3 and TRBJ2-3, with unresolved D. The CDR3 contains 17 residues. Germline V gives CDR1 SGHTA, CDR2 FQGTGA. The V and J ends lost 6 bases and 2 bases respectively, with 21 bases between them.

The V and J genes are TRBV21-1 and TRBJ2-7; the DNA was not compared with TRBD1, the D call given in the table. TRBV21-1 has pseudogene status. The CDR3 runs to 18 residues. CDR3 loop: CASSILPIGATTSYEQYF. DNA of the CDR3: TGTGCCAGCAGCATTCTCCCCATTGGGGCCACTACCTCCTACGAGCAGTACTTC.

V gene TRBV11-3 combines with J gene TRBJ1-2, with D maybe TRBD1 (6 bases). Trimming pared 5 bases from V and 7 bases from J, leaving 17 bases between. The CDR3 is made up of 14 amino acids. CDR1 is SGHNT and CDR2 is YENEEA in the germline V gene. The CDR3 coding sequence is TGTGCCAGCAGCCCGCAGGGGCCCGAAGTTGGCTACACCTTC. This translates into CASSPQGPEVGYTF. The entire variable domain, with the rest obtained from reference TRBV11-3 and TRBJ1-2, is as follows: EAGVVQSPRYKIIEKKQPVAFWCNPISGHNTLYWYLQNLGQGPELLIRYENEEAVDDSQLPKDRFSAERLKGVDSTLKIQPAELGDSAVYLCASSPQGPEVGYTFGSGTRLTVV.

The chain employs TRBV6-2 or TRBV6-3 and TRBJ2-5, with D perhaps matching TRBD2 (7 bases). Germline loops: CDR1 MNHEY, CDR2 SVGEGT. The length of the CDR3 is 18 residues. V was clipped by 7 bases and J by 1 base, with 25 bases between them. In nucleotides, the CDR3 is TGTGCCAGCAAAGATGGACCCTGGGCGGGGGCCCTCCAAGAGACCCAGTACTTC. Translated: CASKDGPWAGALQETQYF.

This sequence joins TRBV4-1 and TRBJ1-1; 7 nucleotides align to TRBD1. J was trimmed by 7 bases and V by 4 bases; bases with no gene match: 9. CDR1 is MGHRA and CDR2 is YSYEKL in the germline V gene. The CDR3 has 14 residues. CDR3 residues: CASSPPDRVGEAFF. For the CDR3, the DNA is TGCGCCAGCAGCCCCCCCGACAGGGTGGGTGAAGCTTTCTTT.

A single count supports this clonotype. This chain links TRBV28 with TRBJ2-1; 13 bases map to TRBD2. This CDR3 has 17 amino acids. Unmatched junction bases numbered 8, after V lost 5 bases and J lost 4 bases. Germline V gene data show CDR1 as MDHEN and CDR2 as SYDVKM. CDR3 residues: CASSLLGLAGEYNEQFF. The CDR3 nucleotides read TGTGCCAGCAGTCTACTAGGACTAGCGGGGGAGTACAATGAGCAGTTCTTC.

The V gene is TRBV6-6, the J gene TRBJ2-5; possibly TRBD1 for D (6 bases). V dropped 8 bases and J dropped 0 bases, with 16 bases sitting between them. The germline gives CDR1 MNHNY, CDR2 SVGAGI (reference sequence). The CDR3 has 15 residues. The CDR3 spells CASSLGTSYQETQYF. CDR3 nucleotides: TGTGCCAGCTCCTTAGGGACATCGTACCAAGAGACCCAGTACTTC.

This clonotype was seen a handful of times. This chain uses TRBV20-1 with TRBJ2-7, with 7 bases lining up with TRBD1. This CDR3 is 13 amino acids long. V was clipped by 6 bases and J by 3 bases; unmatched bases: 8. Germline CDR1 DFQATT, CDR2 SNEGSKA (reference sequence). The CDR3 sequence: CSARPTGDYEQYF. The CDR3 bases are TGCAGTGCCAGGCCCACAGGGGACTACGAGCAGTACTTC.

The chain recombines TRBV4-3 with TRBJ2-5; TRBD2 agrees at 7 bases. The CDR3 is 16 amino acids. With V trimmed by 0 bases and J by 2 bases, 6 bases remained unmatched. Per germline, CDR1 LGHNA and CDR2 YSLEER. In DNA, the CDR3 is TGCGCCAGCAGCCAAGATCGCCTAGCGGTTCAAGAGACCCAGTACTTC. This translates into CASSQDRLAVQETQYF.

For the CDR3, the DNA is TGTGCCAGCAGCGTTACTAGCGGGGGACCCGATGAGCAGTTCTTC. Its protein product is CASSVTSGGPDEQFF. The chain employs TRBV9 and TRBJ2-1; TRBD2 matches at 11 bases. This CDR3 is built from 15 residues. Trimming took 2 bases from V and 8 from J; bases not matched to a gene: 6. The germline V gene has CDR1 SGDLS and CDR2 YYNGEE.

This clonotype has a handful of counts. The DNA of the CDR3 is TGTGCCAGCAGCCTCTCGCCTAGCGGGGGAACAGATACGCAGTATTTT. This gives the protein CASSLSPSGGTDTQYF. The chain combines TRBV7-2 with TRBJ2-3; 10 positions agree with TRBD2. After removal of 5 bases from V and 3 bases from J, the junction contained 8 bases not matched to a gene. This CDR3 spans 16 amino acids. Germline V gene data show CDR1 as SGHTA and CDR2 as FQGNSA.

This clonotype has only a few counts. This chain uses TRBV4-1 with TRBJ2-7, with D possibly TRBD2 on 6 matching bases. Germline V CDR1 and CDR2: MGHRA, YSYEKL. The length of the CDR3 is 15 residues. Between the trimmed V and J ends, which lost 0 bases and 0 bases, there was a span of 9 bases. CDR3 residues: CASSQDRGTSYEQYF. The CDR3 DNA is TGCGCCAGCAGCCAAGACCGGGGGACCTCCTACGAGCAGTACTTC.

As for this clonotype: One junction end disagrees with the germline gene, perhaps due to a read error. The gene calls are TRBV5-1 and TRBJ2-5; weak D call: TRBD2 (6 bases). The CDR3 runs 15 residues. Germline lookup yields CDR1 SGHRS and CDR2 YFSETQ. CDR3 in amino acids: CASSPNTGPGETRYF. The DNA of the CDR3 is TGCGCCAGCAGCCCCAACACCGGGCCGGGAGAGACCCGGTACTTC.

This clonotype was recorded many times. This rearrangement joins TRBV28 to TRBJ2-7; D might be TRBD2 (6 bases). CDR3 length equals 14 residues. CDR1 and CDR2 (germline): MDHEN, SYDVKM. V was shortened by 5 bases and J by 0 bases, with 11 bases between the two germline ends. The CDR3 DNA reads as TGTGCCAGCAGTCACCGGGACTCCTCCTACGAGCAGTACTTC. As protein: CASSHRDSSYEQYF.

This chain uses TRBV6-1 with TRBJ2-3; TRBD1 matches at 9 bases. V shed 6 bases, J shed 5 bases, and the junction held 6 bases outside the gene matches. Germline CDR1 and CDR2: MNHNS and SASEGT. CDR3 length: 14 residues. CDR3 nucleotide sequence: TGTGCCAGCAGCACCGGGACAGGGATAGATACGCAGTATTTT. It is translated as CASSTGTGIDTQYF.

The V and J genes are TRBV4-1 and TRBJ1-2, with 8 positions matching TRBD1. The CDR3 spans 17 residues. After removal of 4 bases from V and 4 bases from J, the junction contained 14 bases not matched to a gene. CDR1 and CDR2 from the germline V gene are MGHRA and YSYEKL. CDR3 bases: TGCGCCAGCAGCCGGGAAGGGGCAGGACAGGGTTCCTATGGCTACACCTTC. Its protein product is CASSREGAGQGSYGYTF.